The TCR beta chain described here comes from a study of early T cells in non-severe SARS-CoV-2 infection. Individual cDNA molecules each received unique molecular identifiers attached to them. TCRdb reprocessed the 5' RACE reads with MiXCR, giving one entry per CDR3 protein. The repertoire consists of just over 80,000 distinct CDR3 sequences, with roughly 15% occurring once and the leading ten covering under 1.5%. This clonotype was picked up many times. V was pared by 4 bases and J by 2 bases, with 14 bases between. The CDR3 is made up of 14 amino acids. The V gene's germline CDR1 is DFQATT and CDR2 SNEGSKA (reference sequence).

The sequencing input was whole blood. This sequence originates from an adult who was a healthcare worker with PCR-confirmed SARS-CoV-2 infection or an uninfected control (not recorded which). The chain is built from TRBV20-1 and TRBJ2-5; D may correspond to TRBD1 or TRBD2 (5 bases each). The CDR3 spells CSAIPGTMQETQYF. CDR3 in DNA: TGCAGTGCTATACCCGGGACGATGCAAGAGACCCAGTACTTC.